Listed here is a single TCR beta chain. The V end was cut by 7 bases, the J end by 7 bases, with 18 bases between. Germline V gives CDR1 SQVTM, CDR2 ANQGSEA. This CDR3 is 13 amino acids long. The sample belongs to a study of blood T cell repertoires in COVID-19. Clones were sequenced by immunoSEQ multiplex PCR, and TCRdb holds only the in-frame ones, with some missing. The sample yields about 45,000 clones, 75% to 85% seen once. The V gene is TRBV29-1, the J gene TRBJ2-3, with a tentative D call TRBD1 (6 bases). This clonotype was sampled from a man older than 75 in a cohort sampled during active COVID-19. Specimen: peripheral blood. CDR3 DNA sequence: TGCAGCGCTGCCAGGGGCAGCTCGAATACGCAGTATTTT. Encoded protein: CSAARGSSNTQYF.